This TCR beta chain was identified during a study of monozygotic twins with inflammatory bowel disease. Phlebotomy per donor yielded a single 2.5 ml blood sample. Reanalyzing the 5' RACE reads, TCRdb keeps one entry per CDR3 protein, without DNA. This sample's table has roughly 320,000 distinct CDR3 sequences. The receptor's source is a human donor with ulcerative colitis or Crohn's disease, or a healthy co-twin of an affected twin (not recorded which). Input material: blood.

The CDR3 here is CASSYSIAFSGNTIYF. The chain has TRBV6-5 and TRBJ1-3. CDR3 length equals 16 residues. Germline CDR1 and CDR2: MNHEY and SVGAGI.